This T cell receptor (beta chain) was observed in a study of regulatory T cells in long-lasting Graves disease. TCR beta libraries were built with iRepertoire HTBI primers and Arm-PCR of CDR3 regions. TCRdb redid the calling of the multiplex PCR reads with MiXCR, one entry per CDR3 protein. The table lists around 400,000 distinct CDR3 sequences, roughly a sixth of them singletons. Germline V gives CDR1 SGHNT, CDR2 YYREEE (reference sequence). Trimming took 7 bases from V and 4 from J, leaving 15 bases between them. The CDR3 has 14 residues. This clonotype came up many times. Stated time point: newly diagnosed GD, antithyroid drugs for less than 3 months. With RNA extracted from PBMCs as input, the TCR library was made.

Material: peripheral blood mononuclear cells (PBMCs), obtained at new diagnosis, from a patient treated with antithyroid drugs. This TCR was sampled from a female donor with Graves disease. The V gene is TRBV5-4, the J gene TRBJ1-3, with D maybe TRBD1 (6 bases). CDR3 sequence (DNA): TGTGCCAGCGCTCCCCGGGGGCTAGGAAACACCATATATTTT. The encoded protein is CASAPRGLGNTIYF.